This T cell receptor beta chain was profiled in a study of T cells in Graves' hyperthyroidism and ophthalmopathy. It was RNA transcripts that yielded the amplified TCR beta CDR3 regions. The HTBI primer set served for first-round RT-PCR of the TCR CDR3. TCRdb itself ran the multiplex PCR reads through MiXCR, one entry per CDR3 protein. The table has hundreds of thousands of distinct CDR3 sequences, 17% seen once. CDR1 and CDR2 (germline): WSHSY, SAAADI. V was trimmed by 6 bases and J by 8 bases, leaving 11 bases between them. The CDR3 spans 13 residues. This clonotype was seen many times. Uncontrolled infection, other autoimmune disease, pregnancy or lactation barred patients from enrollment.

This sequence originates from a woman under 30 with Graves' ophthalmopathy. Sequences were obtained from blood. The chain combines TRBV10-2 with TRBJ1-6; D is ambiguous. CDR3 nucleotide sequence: TGCGCCAGCAGACTCAGGAGCGATTCACCCCTCCACTTT. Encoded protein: CASRLRSDSPLHF.